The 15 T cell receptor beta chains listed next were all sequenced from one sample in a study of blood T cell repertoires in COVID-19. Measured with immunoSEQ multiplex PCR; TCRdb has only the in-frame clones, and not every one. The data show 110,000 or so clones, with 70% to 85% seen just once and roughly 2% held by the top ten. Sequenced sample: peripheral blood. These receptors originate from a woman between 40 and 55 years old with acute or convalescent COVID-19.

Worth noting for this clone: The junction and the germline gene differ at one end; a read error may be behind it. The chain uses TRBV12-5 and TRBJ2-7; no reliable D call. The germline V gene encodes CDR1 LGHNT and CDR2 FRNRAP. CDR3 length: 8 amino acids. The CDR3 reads CASGPPLF. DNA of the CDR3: TGTGCTAGTGGTCCCCCTCTCTTC. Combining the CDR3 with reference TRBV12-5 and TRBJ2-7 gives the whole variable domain DARVTQTPRHKVTEMGQEVTMRCQPILGHNTVFWYRQTMMQGLELLAYFRNRAPLDDSGMPKDRFSAEMPDATLATLKIQPSEPRDSAVYFCASGPPLFGPGTRLTVT.

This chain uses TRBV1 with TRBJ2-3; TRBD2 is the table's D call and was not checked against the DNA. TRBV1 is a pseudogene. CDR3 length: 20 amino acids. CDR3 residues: CTSSQDFNSGGAGGTDTQYF. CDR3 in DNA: TGCACCAGCAGCCAAGATTTCAATAGCGGGGGCGCCGGGGGCACAGATACGCAGTATTTT.

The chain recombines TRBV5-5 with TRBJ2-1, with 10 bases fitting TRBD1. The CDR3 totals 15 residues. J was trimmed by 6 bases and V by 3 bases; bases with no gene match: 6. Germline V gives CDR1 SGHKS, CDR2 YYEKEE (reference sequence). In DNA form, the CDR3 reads TGTGCCAGCAGCTGGGGACAGGGGAGTGGCAATGAGCAGTTCTTC. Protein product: CASSWGQGSGNEQFF.

The CDR3 DNA is TGTGCCAGCAGCTCTACGGGGAGAGGACCGTACGGCTACACCTTC. It codes for CASSSTGRGPYGYTF. The chain employs TRBV11-2 and TRBJ1-2; unclear D gene. The V end lost 4 bases, the J end lost 8 bases, and 20 bases lay between the germline ends. The CDR3 has 15 residues. Per the germline V gene, CDR1 is SGHAT and CDR2 is FQNNGV.

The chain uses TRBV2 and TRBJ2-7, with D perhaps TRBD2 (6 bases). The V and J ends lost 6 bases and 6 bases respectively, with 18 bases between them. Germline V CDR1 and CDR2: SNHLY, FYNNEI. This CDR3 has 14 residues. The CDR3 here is CASSEEGRLGEQYF. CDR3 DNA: TGTGCCAGCAGCGAGGAGGGCAGATTGGGCGAGCAGTACTTC.

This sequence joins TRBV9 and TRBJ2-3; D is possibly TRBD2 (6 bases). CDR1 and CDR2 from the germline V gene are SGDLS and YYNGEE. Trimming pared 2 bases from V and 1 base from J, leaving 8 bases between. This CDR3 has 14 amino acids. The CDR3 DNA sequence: TGTGCCAGCAGCGTGGCTAGCGGCACAGATACGCAGTATTTT. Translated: CASSVASGTDTQYF.

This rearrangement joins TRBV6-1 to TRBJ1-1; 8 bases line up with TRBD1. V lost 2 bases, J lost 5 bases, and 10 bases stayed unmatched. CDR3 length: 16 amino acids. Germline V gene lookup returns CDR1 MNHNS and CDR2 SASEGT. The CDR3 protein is CASSEMGFGTGTEAFF. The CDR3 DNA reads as TGTGCCAGCAGTGAAATGGGTTTCGGGACAGGAACTGAAGCTTTCTTT.

The CDR3 coding sequence is TGTGCCAGCAGTACAGGGTGGACTTTTGAAGCTTTCTTT. As protein: CASSTGWTFEAFF. The J gene is TRBJ1-1, the V gene TRBV12-3 or TRBV12-4, with a weak D call TRBD1 (6 bases). V lost 5 bases to trimming and J lost 7 bases, with 14 bases between them. This CDR3 contains 13 residues.

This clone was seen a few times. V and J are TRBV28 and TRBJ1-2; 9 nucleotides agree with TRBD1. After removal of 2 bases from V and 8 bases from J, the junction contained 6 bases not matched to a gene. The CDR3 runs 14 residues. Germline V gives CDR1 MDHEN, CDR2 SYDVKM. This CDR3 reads CASSLPDRGRGYTF. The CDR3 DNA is TGTGCCAGCAGTTTACCGGACAGGGGTAGGGGCTACACCTTC.

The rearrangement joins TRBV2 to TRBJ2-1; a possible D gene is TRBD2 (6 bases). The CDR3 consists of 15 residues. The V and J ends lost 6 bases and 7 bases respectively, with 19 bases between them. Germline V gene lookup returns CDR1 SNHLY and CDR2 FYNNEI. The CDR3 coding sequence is TGTGCCAGCAGCCCACCTGGGACGGCGGGGAATGAGCAGTTCTTC. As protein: CASSPPGTAGNEQFF.

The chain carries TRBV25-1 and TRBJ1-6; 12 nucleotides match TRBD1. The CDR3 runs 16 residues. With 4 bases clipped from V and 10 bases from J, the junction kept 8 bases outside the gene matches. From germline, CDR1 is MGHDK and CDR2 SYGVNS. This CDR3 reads CASSVPGQGAQSPLHF. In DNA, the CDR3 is TGTGCCAGCAGTGTTCCGGGACAGGGGGCCCAGTCACCCCTCCACTTT.

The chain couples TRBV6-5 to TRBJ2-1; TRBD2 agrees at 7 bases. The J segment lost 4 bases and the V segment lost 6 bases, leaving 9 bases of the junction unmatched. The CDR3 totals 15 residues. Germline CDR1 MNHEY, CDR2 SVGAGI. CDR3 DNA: TGTGCCAGCAGCGGGGACTACCTAACTTACAATGAGCAGTTCTTC. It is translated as CASSGDYLTYNEQFF.

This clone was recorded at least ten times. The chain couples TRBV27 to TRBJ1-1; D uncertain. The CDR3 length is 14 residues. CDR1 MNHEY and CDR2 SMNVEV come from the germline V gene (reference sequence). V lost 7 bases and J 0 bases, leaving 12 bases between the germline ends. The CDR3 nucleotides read TGTGCCAGCATCCCATTGGAGATGAACACTGAAGCTTTCTTT. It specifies CASIPLEMNTEAFF.

CDR3 nucleotide sequence: TGTGCCAGCTCACCTAGGGGGGGCGCGAACACTGAAGCTTTCTTT. Translated: CASSPRGGANTEAFF. The V call is TRBV18, the J call TRBJ1-1; tentatively, D is TRBD1 (6 bases). CDR1 KGHSH and CDR2 LQKENI come from the germline V gene. With 3 bases removed from V and 1 base from J, the gap between germline ends came to 12 bases. There are 15 residues in the CDR3.

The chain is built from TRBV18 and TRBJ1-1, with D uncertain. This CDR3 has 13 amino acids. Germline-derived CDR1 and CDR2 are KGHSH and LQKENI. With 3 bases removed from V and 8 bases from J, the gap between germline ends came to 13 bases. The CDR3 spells CASSPNYEGEAFF. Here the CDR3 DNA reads TGTGCCAGCTCACCTAACTACGAAGGAGAAGCTTTCTTT.